This TCR beta chain originates from a study of T cell repertoires in cytomegalovirus infection. Study-wide context: Both a matching HLA type and CMV infection were indicated by public TCR beta signatures. Findings and caveats of the study: Adding up the frequency of public TCR beta families identified people who carried CMV plus the relevant HLA. HLA-C-restricted CMV clonotypes gave the most frequent clonotype in two of eight donors.

Remarks on this clonotype: Its cognate antigen is unknown.

TCRdb re-called the reads with MiXCR, one entry per CDR3 protein. The profile shows fewer than 300,000 distinct CDR3 sequences, over 20% of them singletons. CDR3 length: 16 amino acids. Germline V gene data show CDR1 as SEHNR and CDR2 as FQNEAQ (reference sequence). The ends lost 1 base at V and 4 bases at J; junction bases unmatched: 9. The clonotype originates from a human donor in good health (CMV status not recorded). Some clones in this sample may be carry-over from other donors' samples. Specimen: PBMCs. V and J are TRBV7-9 and TRBJ2-7, with TRBD2 identical over 8 bases. The CDR3 protein is CASSLGGGAGEYEQYF. DNA of the CDR3: TGTGCCAGCAGCTTAGGTGGGGGAGCGGGAGAATACGAGCAGTACTTC.